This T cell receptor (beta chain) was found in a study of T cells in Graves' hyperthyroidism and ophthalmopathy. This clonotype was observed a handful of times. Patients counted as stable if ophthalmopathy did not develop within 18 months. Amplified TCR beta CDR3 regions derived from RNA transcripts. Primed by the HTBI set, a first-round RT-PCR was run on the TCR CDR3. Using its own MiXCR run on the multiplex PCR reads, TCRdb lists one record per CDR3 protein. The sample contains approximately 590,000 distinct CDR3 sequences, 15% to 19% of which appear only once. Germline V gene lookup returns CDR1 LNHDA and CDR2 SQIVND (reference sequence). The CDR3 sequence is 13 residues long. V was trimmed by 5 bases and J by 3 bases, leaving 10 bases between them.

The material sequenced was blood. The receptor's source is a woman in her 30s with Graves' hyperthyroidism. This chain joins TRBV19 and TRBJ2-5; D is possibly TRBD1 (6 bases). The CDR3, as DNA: TGTGCCAGTAGTCGGACAGTAGAAGAGACCCAGTACTTC. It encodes CASSRTVEETQYF.